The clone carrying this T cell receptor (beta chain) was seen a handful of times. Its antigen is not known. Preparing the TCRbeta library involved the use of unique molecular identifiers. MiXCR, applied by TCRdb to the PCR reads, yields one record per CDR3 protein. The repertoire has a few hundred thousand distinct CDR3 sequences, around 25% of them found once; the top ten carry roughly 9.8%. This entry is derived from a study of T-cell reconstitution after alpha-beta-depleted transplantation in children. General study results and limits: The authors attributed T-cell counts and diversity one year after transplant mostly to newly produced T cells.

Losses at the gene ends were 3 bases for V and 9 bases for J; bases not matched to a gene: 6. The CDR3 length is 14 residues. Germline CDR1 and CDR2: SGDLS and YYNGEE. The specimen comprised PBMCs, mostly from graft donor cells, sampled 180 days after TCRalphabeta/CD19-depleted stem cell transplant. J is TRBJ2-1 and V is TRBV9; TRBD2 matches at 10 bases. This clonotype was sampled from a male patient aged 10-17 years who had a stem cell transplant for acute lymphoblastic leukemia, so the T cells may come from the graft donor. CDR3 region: CASSELAGRVEQFF. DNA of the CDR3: TGTGCCAGCAGCGAACTAGCGGGAAGGGTTGAGCAGTTCTTC.